Below are 2 T cell receptor beta chains sequenced from a single sample in a study of vaccination effects on CD4 cells after COVID-19. Libraries were prepared by immunoSEQ multiplex PCR; TCRdb keeps only in-frame clonotypes and omits some of them. Here the sample spans about 21,000 clones, approximately 72% being singletons. Expansion of antigen-specific CD4+ T cells with viral peptide pools was carried out by the ViraFEST assay before sequencing. Culture proceeded for 10 days, and CD4+ T cells were then isolated. People in the vaccine group had not been infected with SARS-CoV-2 before, and their nucleocapsid antibodies were negative. For these TCRs, the target antigens are not known. Source: CD4+ T cells from PBMCs cultured with HCoV-NL63 spike peptides, taken before COVID-19 vaccination. All receptors come from a human donor who received a COVID-19 vaccine.

This clone was counted only a few times. J is TRBJ2-7 and V is TRBV18; D possibly corresponds to TRBD2 (5 bases). CDR1 is KGHSH and CDR2 is LQKENI in the germline V gene. The CDR3 loop spans 13 amino acids. Trimming took off 3 bases at V and 0 bases at J, with 6 bases between the two ends. In DNA, the CDR3 is TGTGCCAGCTCACCCCGGGACTCCTACGAGCAGTACTTC. This translates into CASSPRDSYEQYF.

The chain combines TRBV12-3 or TRBV12-4 with TRBJ1-2; maybe TRBD1 (5 bases). The CDR3 runs to 11 residues. The V gene lost 3 bases and the J gene lost 13 bases, with 12 bases spanning the gap. CDR3 residues: CASSFGGAGTF. The CDR3 DNA reads as TGTGCCAGCAGTTTCGGTGGGGCGGGCACCTTC.